Presented here are 16 T cell receptor beta chains from one specimen sequenced in a study of spatial heterogeneity in lung cancer. TCRdb re-analysed the 5' RACE reads in MiXCR, keeping a single row per CDR3 protein. The data hold around 2,900 distinct CDR3 sequences, with about 7% observed a single time. Specified time point: sample taken at primary tumor resection. Sequenced material: normal lung tissue next to the tumor, taken at surgery. These receptors came from a male donor with early-stage non-small cell lung cancer.

This clonotype was observed at least ten times. The J gene is TRBJ2-3, the V gene TRBV29-1, with D perhaps TRBD2 (6 bases). From germline, CDR1 is SQVTM and CDR2 ANQGSEA. V was clipped by 7 bases and J by 2 bases, with 10 bases between them. This CDR3 is 12 amino acids long. The CDR3 spells CSGRADTDTQYF. The CDR3 DNA is TGCAGCGGGAGGGCCGACACAGATACGCAGTATTTT.

This chain connects TRBV29-1 to TRBJ2-1, with a weak D call TRBD2 (5 bases). The V gene lost 1 base and the J gene lost 0 bases, with 10 bases spanning the gap. The germline gives CDR1 SQVTM, CDR2 ANQGSEA. This CDR3 is built from 15 residues. The CDR3 loop reads CSVEAGSSSYNEQFF. In nucleotides, the CDR3 is TGCAGCGTTGAAGCGGGATCGAGCTCCTACAATGAGCAGTTCTTC.

By its share, this clonotype is medium-sized. The genes are TRBV6-1 and TRBJ2-3; D is possibly TRBD2 (6 bases). CDR3 length: 14 residues. Germline CDR1 reads MNHNS; CDR2 reads SASEGT. V was pared by 2 bases and J by 6 bases, with 12 bases between. CDR3 nucleotide sequence: TGTGCCAGCAGTGAATCCGGGGGAGCGGATACGCAGTATTTT. The encoded protein is CASSESGGADTQYF.

This clonotype is categorized as medium-sized (0.01 to 0.1%). The V gene is TRBV5-4, the J gene TRBJ2-2, with D perhaps TRBD1 (5 bases). Germline values: CDR1 SGHNT, CDR2 YYREEE (reference sequence). This CDR3 is built from 15 residues. V was trimmed by 0 bases and J by 1 base, leaving 7 bases between them. The CDR3 region is CASSLATGNTGELFF. The CDR3 DNA follows: TGTGCCAGCAGCTTGGCAACAGGGAACACCGGGGAGCTGTTTTTT.

This clonotype occurred many times. The V call is TRBV20-1, the J call TRBJ1-6; unclear D gene. CDR1 and CDR2 (germline): DFQATT, SNEGSKA (reference sequence). This CDR3 has 15 amino acids. Trimming took off 5 bases at V and 0 bases at J, with 11 bases between the two ends. The CDR3 spells CSAPRPSSYNSPLHF. The CDR3 DNA sequence: TGCAGTGCTCCCAGGCCGAGCTCCTATAATTCACCCCTCCACTTT.

This clonotype is labeled as medium-sized. Germline is not matched at one junction end, which may reflect a read error. The chain employs TRBV11-3 and TRBJ1-3; a weak D match, TRBD1 (5 bases). This CDR3 has 15 residues. CDR1 is SGHNT and CDR2 is YENEEA in the germline V gene. CDR3 DNA sequence: TGTGCCAGCACCATTCCGGACACCACTGGGAACACCATATATTTT. This translates into CASTIPDTTGNTIYF.

In its sample, this clonotype was seen many times. V usage is TRBV7-9 and J usage is TRBJ2-7; 11 bases are shared with TRBD1. The CDR3 is made up of 15 amino acids. CDR1 and CDR2 from the germline V gene are SEHNR and FQNEAQ (reference sequence). After removal of 1 base from V and 6 bases from J, the junction contained 5 bases not matched to a gene. The CDR3 loop reads CASSLVDRGQSEQYF. The CDR3 nucleotides read TGTGCCAGCAGCTTAGTGGACAGGGGGCAGTCCGAGCAGTACTTC.

This clonotype is labeled as medium-sized. The DNA for the CDR3 is TGTGCCAGCAGTTTATCGTCCGCCGCTTCCTACGAGCAGTACTTC. This translates into CASSLSSAASYEQYF. V usage is TRBV27 and J usage is TRBJ2-7, with D unclear. Germline V lookup: CDR1 MNHEY, CDR2 SMNVEV (reference sequence). The ends were cut back, 0 bases at V and 1 base at J, with 10 bases in the middle. The CDR3 loop spans 15 amino acids.

By share of the sample, this clonotype is medium-sized. This chain uses TRBV7-2 with TRBJ1-1, with D hard to call. V gave up 5 bases and J gave up 11 bases, with 9 bases separating them. This CDR3 has 10 amino acids. Germline V lookup: CDR1 SGHTA, CDR2 FQGNSA. The chain's CDR3 is CASSPVPAFF. CDR3 nucleotides: TGTGCCAGCAGCCCGGTCCCGGCTTTCTTT. Full variable domain (rest looked up from reference TRBV7-2 and TRBJ1-1): GAGVSQSPSNKVTEKGKDVELRCDPISGHTALYWYRQSLGQGLEFLIYFQGNSAPDKSGLPSDRFSAERTGGSVSTLTIQRTQQEDSAVYLCASSPVPAFFGQGTRLTVV.

The rearrangement uses TRBV7-8 and TRBJ2-7; 16 nucleotides match TRBD2. Germline CDR1 is SGHVS and CDR2 is FQNEAQ. The CDR3 extends over 15 amino acids. The ends lost 5 bases at V and 5 bases at J; junction bases unmatched: 3. CDR3 loop: CASSPGTSGRDEQYF. As DNA, the CDR3 is TGTGCCAGCAGCCCCGGGACTAGCGGGAGGGACGAGCAGTACTTC.

V gene TRBV27 combines with J gene TRBJ2-3, with 7 bases identical to TRBD1. V dropped 6 bases and J dropped 6; count of bases not matched to a gene: 6. CDR1 is MNHEY and CDR2 is SMNVEV in the germline V gene (reference sequence). This CDR3 has 13 residues. DNA of the CDR3: TGTGCCAGCAGAACAGGGGCGGTGGATACGCAGTATTTT. The encoded protein is CASRTGAVDTQYF.

In its sample, this clonotype was seen many times. The rearrangement uses TRBV2 and TRBJ1-6; the D gene is possibly TRBD1 (6 bases). The CDR3 runs to 12 residues. The V gene's germline CDR1 is SNHLY and CDR2 FYNNEI. The V end lost 7 bases, the J end lost 7 bases, and 8 bases lay between the germline ends. The CDR3 nucleotides are TGTGCCAGCAAGGACAGCAATTCACCCCTCCACTTT. It codes for CASKDSNSPLHF.

This clonotype is classed as medium-sized. V usage is TRBV24-1 and J usage is TRBJ2-3; TRBD2 agrees at 13 bases. This CDR3 contains 17 residues. V lost 2 bases, J lost 3 bases, and 4 bases stayed unmatched. Germline V lookup: CDR1 KGHDR, CDR2 SFDVKD. The CDR3 region has the DNA TGTGCCACCAGTGATTCCTCGACTAGCGGGGGGACAGATACGCAGTATTTT. As protein: CATSDSSTSGGTDTQYF.

In its sample, this clonotype is medium-sized (0.01 to 0.1%). CDR3 protein: CASSLVPLRETQYF. Here the CDR3 DNA reads TGTGCCAGCAGCTTAGTACCTCTCCGAGAGACCCAGTACTTC. The genes are TRBV7-8 and TRBJ2-5; D call uncertain. Trimming took off 1 base at V and 4 bases at J, with 10 bases between the two ends. CDR3 size: 14 residues. Per germline, CDR1 SGHVS and CDR2 FQNEAQ.

In this sample, this clonotype turned up a few times. The gene calls are TRBV27 and TRBJ2-7; perhaps TRBD1 as D (5 bases). The CDR3 sequence is 15 residues long. Looked up from germline, CDR1 is MNHEY and CDR2 is SMNVEV (reference sequence). Trimming shortened V by 5 bases and J by 4 bases, and 18 bases separated the two germline ends. The chain's CDR3 is CASSGRVGRQYEQYF. CDR3 bases: TGTGCCAGCAGTGGTCGCGTTGGGCGACAGTACGAGCAGTACTTC.

This clonotype is medium-sized by share. J is TRBJ1-4 and V is TRBV25-1; D ambiguous. With 8 bases removed from V and 6 bases from J, the gap between germline ends came to 13 bases. The germline CDR1 and CDR2 sequences are MGHDK and SYGVNS. The CDR3 is 13 amino acids. CDR3 bases: TGTGCCAGCGGCCAGGCAAATTATGAAAAACTGTTTTTT. Its translation: CASGQANYEKLFF. Using reference TRBV25-1 and TRBJ1-4 for the parts outside the CDR3, the full variable domain is EADIYQTPRYLVIGTGKKITLECSQTMGHDKMYWYQQDPGMELHLIHYSYGVNSTEKGDLSSESTVSRIRTEHFPLTLESARPSHTSQYLCASGQANYEKLFFGSGTQLSVL.